The text below deals with one T cell receptor beta chain. Germline CDR1 MNHNY, CDR2 SVGAGI (reference sequence). The V and J ends lost 3 bases and 3 bases respectively, with 9 bases between them. This CDR3 comprises 13 residues. Per the original methods: Using reference gene primer amplification, nucleated cell counts were estimated. Clones were read by immunoSEQ multiplex PCR, and TCRdb kept only the in-frame ones, dropping some. That table gives V, J and clone size, and the DNA gave D and trimming. The sample lists about 240,000 clones, approximately 82% occurring once. The record originates from a study of blood T cell repertoires in COVID-19. Overall study: Samples came from the United States, Italy and Spain, spanning acute and convalescent COVID-19. From T cells, B-cell-depleted T cells, or PBMCs came the material, which was cDNA or gDNA.

The receptor's source is a man younger than 45 who had recovered from COVID-19. Sequenced input: peripheral blood. The chain has TRBV6-6 and TRBJ2-7; the D gene is possibly TRBD2 (5 bases). The CDR3, as DNA: TGTGCCAGCAGTTATCGGGGAATCTACGAGCAGTACGTC. It specifies CASSYRGIYEQYV.